This is a list of T cell receptor beta chains from one sample in a study of blood T cell repertoires in COVID-19. Assay used: immunoSEQ multiplex PCR; TCRdb lists only in-frame clones, some missing. In the table there are 78,000 or so clones, over 75% of which are singletons. Specimen: peripheral blood. Source of these receptors: a human donor in a cohort sampled during active COVID-19. CDR3s include the opening cysteine and the closing phenylalanine or tryptophan. A D gene is named only where the DNA matches it firmly. The size entry is marked missing in some rows and otherwise reads once, few, many or a size class.

j_call clone_size v_call d_call cdr3_nt cdr3_aa
TRBJ2-7 once TRBV5-4 TRBD1 TGTGCCAGCAGCCAGGACAGGGTTTCCTACGAGCAGTACTTC CASSQDRVSYEQYF
TRBJ2-7 NA TRBV7-8 NA TGTGCCAGCAGCTCTCTAGGATACGAGCAGTACTTC CASSSLGYEQYF
TRBJ2-7 NA TRBV11-2 TRBD2 TGTGCCAGCAGCCCCGCCTCGGCGGGGGTTTTCTACGAGCAGTACTTC CASSPASAGVFYEQYF
TRBJ2-3 NA TRBV23-1 TRBD1 TGCGCCAGCTTCCCCCCGGGACAGGGGGCAGATACGCAGTATTTT CASFPPGQGADTQYF
TRBJ1-5 NA TRBV7-2 TRBD1 TGTGCCAGCAGCTTAGACGGGACAGACAATCAGCCCCAGCATTTT CASSLDGTDNQPQHF
TRBJ1-2 few TRBV2 TRBD1 TGTGCCAGCAGTGAAAGTCGGACAGGTGGGGGCTACACCTTC CASSESRTGGGYTF
TRBJ2-7 few TRBV28 NA TGTGCCAGCATGGAGGAGACCTACGAGCAGTACTTC CASMEETYEQYF
TRBJ1-5 NA TRBV27 NA TGTGCCAGCAGCCGAGACAGGTCCCCTAGCAATCAGCCCCAGCATTTT CASSRDRSPSNQPQHF
TRBJ2-3 few TRBV30 TRBD2 TGTGCCTGGAGTGTAAATCCCCGACTAGCGGGGCCTCTGAGGGGTACGCAGTATTTT CAWSVNPRLAGPLRGTQYF
TRBJ1-1 few TRBV27 NA TGTGCCAGCAGTTCCCCGGGTTACACTGAAGCTTTCTTT CASSSPGYTEAFF
TRBJ1-1 NA TRBV5-1 NA TGCGCCAGCAGCCCTGGACAGCCGAGGACTGAAGCTTTCTTT CASSPGQPRTEAFF
TRBJ2-1 NA TRBV10-3 NA TGTGCCATCAGTGAGTCGGCCCCAATGAGGCAGGCGGGGAATGAGCAGTTCTTC CAISESAPMRQAGNEQFF
TRBJ2-7 once TRBV5-4 NA TGTGCCAGCAGCTTATCACTTCGGTACGAGCAGTACTTC CASSLSLRYEQYF
TRBJ1-2 NA TRBV12-3/TRBV12-4 NA TGTGCCAGCAGTTTAAGGCCGGGGTATGGCTACACCTTC CASSLRPGYGYTF
TRBJ2-7 NA TRBV19 NA TGTGCCAGTAGTGACCCCGGACTCAGTAGCTCCTACGAGCAGTACTTC CASSDPGLSSSYEQYF
TRBJ1-3 NA TRBV9 TRBD1 TGTGCCAGCAGCGTAGGACAGGGACTCGGCACCATATATTTT CASSVGQGLGTIYF
TRBJ1-2 NA TRBV4-1 TRBD1 TGCGCCAGCAGCCAAACCTATCGAGTTGATCGACAGGGCTATGGCTACACCTTC CASSQTYRVDRQGYGYTF
TRBJ1-5 NA TRBV5-6 NA TGTGCCAGCAGCTTGGAGGAGGGGAGGAAAAGGTCTAGCAATCAGCCCCAGCATTTT CASSLEEGRKRSSNQPQHF
TRBJ2-1 once TRBV7-9 TRBD2 TGTGCCAGCACTGGAGGGACTAGCGGCTCCTACAATGAGCAGTTCTTC CASTGGTSGSYNEQFF
TRBJ1-1 NA TRBV6-5 NA TGTGCCAGCAGTTACAGAGAGGGCCCGAACACTGAAGCTTTCTTT CASSYREGPNTEAFF
TRBJ1-3 NA TRBV2 NA TGTGCCAGCAGTGCCGGACTGAACTCTGGAAACACCATATATTTT CASSAGLNSGNTIYF
TRBJ2-5 once TRBV5-1 TRBD2 TGCGCCAGCAGCTCCCGGGGAGGGGAGGAGACCCAGTACTTC CASSSRGGEETQYF
TRBJ1-1 NA TRBV28 NA TGTGCCAGCAGTTTACCCGGGGCGGGAATGTACACTGAAGCTTTCTTT CASSLPGAGMYTEAFF
TRBJ2-7 NA TRBV28 NA TGTGCCAGCAGGGGACAATCCTCCTACGAGCAGTACTTC CASRGQSSYEQYF
TRBJ1-6 NA TRBV6-5 TRBD1 TGTGCCAGCAGTCCTGGACAGGCCTATAATTCACCCCTCCACTTT CASSPGQAYNSPLHF
TRBJ2-1 NA TRBV28 NA TGTGCCAGCAGTTTGGGGAGTCTTGAGCAGTTCTTC CASSLGSLEQFF
TRBJ2-1 NA TRBV19 NA TGTGCCAGTAGCACGAGGGGGGGGTCTACTTACAATGAGCAGTTCTTC CASSTRGGSTYNEQFF
TRBJ2-5 NA TRBV19 NA TGTGCCAGTAGCCCTGGGGGGATTGTACAAGAGACCCAGTACTTC CASSPGGIVQETQYF
TRBJ2-3 NA TRBV19 TRBD2 TGTGCCAGTAGTATTAGCGGGGGACGCACAGATACGCAGTATTTT CASSISGGRTDTQYF
TRBJ1-2 NA TRBV28 NA TGTGCCAGCACACTTATGGCAGCTAGTAACTATGGCTACACCTTC CASTLMAASNYGYTF
TRBJ2-3 NA TRBV7-2 TRBD1 TGTGCCAGCAGCAGGGGACAGGGGGTCACAGATACGCAGTATTTT CASSRGQGVTDTQYF
TRBJ1-1 NA TRBV27 NA TGTGCCAGCAGTTCCCGAGGGGGGAACACTGAAGCTTTCTTT CASSSRGGNTEAFF
TRBJ1-1 few TRBV28 TRBD1 TGTGCCAGCAGTCTGATGGGACAGGGGCTGAACACTGAAGCTTTCTTT CASSLMGQGLNTEAFF
TRBJ1-6 NA TRBV16 NA TGTGCCAGCAGCCAATCAGGGGGAATCAATTCACCCCTCCACTTT CASSQSGGINSPLHF
TRBJ1-1 NA TRBV12-1 NA TGTGCCAGCAGCTTTTTACACCGGGGGATGAACACTGAAGCTTTCTTT CASSFLHRGMNTEAFF
TRBJ1-5 NA TRBV7-2 NA TGTGCCAGCAGCCCCCCAGCGGGGGGAATAGGGCCCCAGCATTTT CASSPPAGGIGPQHF